The TCR beta chain under discussion was sequenced for a study of blood T cell repertoires in COVID-19. Study information: Samples came from the United States, Italy and Spain, spanning acute and convalescent COVID-19.

Living in about 25 US areas, the participants were between 18 and 89 years of age. Donors in Cohort 3 who had recovered were those with two negative PCRs, healthcare professional clearance, or resolution of their symptoms. Here immunoSEQ multiplex PCR was the method, and the copy in TCRdb shows in-frame clones only, minus some. The repertoire holds about 270,000 clones, with about 85% as singletons. There are 13 residues in the CDR3. The ends were cut back, 8 bases at V and 0 bases at J, with 8 bases in the middle. CDR1 is MNHEY, CDR2 SMNVEV, per germline (reference sequence). This receptor was identified in a woman aged 45-65 years who had recovered from COVID-19. The chain combines TRBV27 with TRBJ1-5; maybe TRBD1 (5 bases). The sequenced sample was PBMCs or T cells enriched from blood (not recorded which). CDR3 nucleotide sequence: TGTGCCAGCGGGGCGGATAGCAATCAGCCCCAGCATTTT. This gives the protein CASGADSNQPQHF.